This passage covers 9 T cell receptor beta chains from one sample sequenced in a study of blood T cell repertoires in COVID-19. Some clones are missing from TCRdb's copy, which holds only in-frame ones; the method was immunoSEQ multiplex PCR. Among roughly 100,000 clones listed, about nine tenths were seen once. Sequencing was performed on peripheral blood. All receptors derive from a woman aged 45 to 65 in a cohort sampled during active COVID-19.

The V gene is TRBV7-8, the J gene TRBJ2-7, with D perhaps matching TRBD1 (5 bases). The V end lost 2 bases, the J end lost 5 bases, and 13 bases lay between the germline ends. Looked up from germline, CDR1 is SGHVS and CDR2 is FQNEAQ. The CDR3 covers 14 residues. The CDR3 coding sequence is TGTGCCAGCAGCTTACGCAGGGCGGACCACGAGCAGTACTTC. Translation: CASSLRRADHEQYF.

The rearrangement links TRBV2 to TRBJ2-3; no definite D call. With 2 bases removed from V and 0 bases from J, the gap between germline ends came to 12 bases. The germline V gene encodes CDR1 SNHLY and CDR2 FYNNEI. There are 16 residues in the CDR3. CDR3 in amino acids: CASSEFIRPSTDTQYF. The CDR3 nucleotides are TGTGCCAGCAGTGAATTTATCAGGCCGAGCACAGATACGCAGTATTTT.

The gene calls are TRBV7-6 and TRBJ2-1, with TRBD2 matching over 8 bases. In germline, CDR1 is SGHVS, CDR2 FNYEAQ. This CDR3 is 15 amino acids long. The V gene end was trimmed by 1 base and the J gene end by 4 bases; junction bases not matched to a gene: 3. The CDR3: CASSLGSGEYNEQFF. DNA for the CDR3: TGTGCCAGCAGCTTAGGTAGCGGGGAGTACAATGAGCAGTTCTTC. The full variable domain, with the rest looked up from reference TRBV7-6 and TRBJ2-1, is GAGVSQSPRYKVTKRGQDVALRCDPISGHVSLYWYRQALGQGPEFLTYFNYEAQQDKSGLPNDRFSAERPEGSISTLTIQRTEQRDSAMYRCASSLGSGEYNEQFFGPGTRLTVL.

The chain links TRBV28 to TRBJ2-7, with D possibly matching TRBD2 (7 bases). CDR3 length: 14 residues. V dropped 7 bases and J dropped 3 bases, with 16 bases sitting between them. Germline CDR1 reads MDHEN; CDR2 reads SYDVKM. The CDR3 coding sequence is TGTGCCAGCAACTCGCAGGGAGGGGGCTACGAGCAGTACTTC. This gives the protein CASNSQGGGYEQYF.

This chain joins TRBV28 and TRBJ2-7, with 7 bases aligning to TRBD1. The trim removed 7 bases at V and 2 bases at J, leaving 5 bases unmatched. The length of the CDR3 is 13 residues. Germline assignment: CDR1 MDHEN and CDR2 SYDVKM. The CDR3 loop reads CASTPGQAYEQYF. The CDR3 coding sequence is TGTGCCAGCACCCCCGGACAGGCCTACGAGCAGTACTTC.

In DNA form, the CDR3 reads TGTGCCAGCAGCCCAACCCCCGGACAGCCCTACGAGCAGTACTTC. Translating it yields CASSPTPGQPYEQYF. The chain is built from TRBV9 and TRBJ2-7; TRBD1 is a possible D gene (6 bases). CDR3 length: 15 residues. Germline assignment: CDR1 SGDLS and CDR2 YYNGEE. Trimming took 4 bases from V and 2 from J, leaving 16 bases between them.

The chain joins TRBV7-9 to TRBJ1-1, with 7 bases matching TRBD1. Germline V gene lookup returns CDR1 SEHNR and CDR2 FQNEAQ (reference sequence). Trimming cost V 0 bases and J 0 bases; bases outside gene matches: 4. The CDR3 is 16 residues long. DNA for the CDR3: TGTGCCAGCAGCTTAGCGGGGGGACAGATGAACACTGAAGCTTTCTTT. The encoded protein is CASSLAGGQMNTEAFF.

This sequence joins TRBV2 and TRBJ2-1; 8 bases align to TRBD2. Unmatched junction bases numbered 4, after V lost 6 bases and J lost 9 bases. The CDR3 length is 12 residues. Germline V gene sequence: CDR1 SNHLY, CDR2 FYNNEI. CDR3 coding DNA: TGTGCCAGCAGGGCCGGGGGGGGTGAGCAGTTCTTC. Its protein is CASRAGGGEQFF.

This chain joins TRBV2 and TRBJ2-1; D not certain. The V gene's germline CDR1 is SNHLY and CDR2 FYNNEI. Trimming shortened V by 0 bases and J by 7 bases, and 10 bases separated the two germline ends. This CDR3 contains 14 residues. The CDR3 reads CASSEASAQNEQFF. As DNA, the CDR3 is TGTGCCAGCAGTGAAGCTTCAGCGCAGAATGAGCAGTTCTTC.